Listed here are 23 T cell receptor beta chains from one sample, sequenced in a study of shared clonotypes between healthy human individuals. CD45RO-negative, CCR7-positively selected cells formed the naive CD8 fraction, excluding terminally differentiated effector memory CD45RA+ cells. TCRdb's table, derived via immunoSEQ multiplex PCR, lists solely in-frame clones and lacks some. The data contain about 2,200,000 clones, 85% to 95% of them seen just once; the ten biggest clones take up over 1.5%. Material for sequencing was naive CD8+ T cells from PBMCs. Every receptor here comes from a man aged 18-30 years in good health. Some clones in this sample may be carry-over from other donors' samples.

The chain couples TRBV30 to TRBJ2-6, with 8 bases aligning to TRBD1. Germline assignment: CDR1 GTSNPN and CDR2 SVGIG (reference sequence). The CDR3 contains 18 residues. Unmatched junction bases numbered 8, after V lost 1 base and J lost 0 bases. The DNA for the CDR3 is TGTGCCTGGAGTGGGCCGGGACAGGAGAGCTCTGGGGCCAACGTCCTGACTTTC. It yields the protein CAWSGPGQESSGANVLTF.

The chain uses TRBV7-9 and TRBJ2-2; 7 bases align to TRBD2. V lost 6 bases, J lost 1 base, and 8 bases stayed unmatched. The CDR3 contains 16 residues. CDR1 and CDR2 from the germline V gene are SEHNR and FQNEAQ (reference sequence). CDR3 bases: TGTGCCAGCAGTGAAACCGGGACTATGAACACCGGGGAGCTGTTTTTT. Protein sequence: CASSETGTMNTGELFF.

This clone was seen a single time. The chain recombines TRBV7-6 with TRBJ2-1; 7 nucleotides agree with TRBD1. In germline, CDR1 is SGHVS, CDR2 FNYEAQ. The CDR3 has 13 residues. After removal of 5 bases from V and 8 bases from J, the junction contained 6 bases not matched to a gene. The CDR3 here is CASSPAQGDEQFF. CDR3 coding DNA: TGTGCCAGCAGCCCGGCCCAGGGGGATGAGCAGTTCTTC. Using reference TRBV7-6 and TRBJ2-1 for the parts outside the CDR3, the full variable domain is GAGVSQSPRYKVTKRGQDVALRCDPISGHVSLYWYRQALGQGPEFLTYFNYEAQQDKSGLPNDRFSAERPEGSISTLTIQRTEQRDSAMYRCASSPAQGDEQFFGPGTRLTVL.

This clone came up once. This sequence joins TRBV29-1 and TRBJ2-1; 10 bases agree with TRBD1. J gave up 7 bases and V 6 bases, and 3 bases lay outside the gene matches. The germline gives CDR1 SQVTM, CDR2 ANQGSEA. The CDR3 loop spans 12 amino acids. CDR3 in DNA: TGCAGCGTCGACAGGGGGCTTAATGAGCAGTTCTTC. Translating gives CSVDRGLNEQFF.

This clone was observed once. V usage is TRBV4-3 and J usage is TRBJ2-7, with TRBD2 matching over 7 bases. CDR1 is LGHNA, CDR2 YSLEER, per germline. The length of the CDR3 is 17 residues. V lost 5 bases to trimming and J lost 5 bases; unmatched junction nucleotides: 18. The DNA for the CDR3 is TGCGCCAGCAGCAATCGTTGGCGGCGGGAGTGGCCAGACGAGCAGTACTTC. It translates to CASSNRWRREWPDEQYF.

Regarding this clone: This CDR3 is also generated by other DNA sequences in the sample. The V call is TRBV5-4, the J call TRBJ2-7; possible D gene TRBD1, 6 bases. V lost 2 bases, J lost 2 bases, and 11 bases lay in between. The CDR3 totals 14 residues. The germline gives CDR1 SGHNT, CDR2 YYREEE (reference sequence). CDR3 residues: CASSFRGGPYEQYF. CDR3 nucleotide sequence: TGTGCCAGCAGCTTTCGAGGGGGTCCCTACGAGCAGTACTTC.

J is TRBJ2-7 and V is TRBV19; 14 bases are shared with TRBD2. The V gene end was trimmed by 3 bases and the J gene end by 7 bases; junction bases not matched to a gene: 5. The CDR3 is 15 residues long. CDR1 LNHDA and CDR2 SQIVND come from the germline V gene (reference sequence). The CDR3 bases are TGTGCCAGTAGTATCGGACTAGCGGGAGGCCGGGAGCAGTACTTC. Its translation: CASSIGLAGGREQYF.

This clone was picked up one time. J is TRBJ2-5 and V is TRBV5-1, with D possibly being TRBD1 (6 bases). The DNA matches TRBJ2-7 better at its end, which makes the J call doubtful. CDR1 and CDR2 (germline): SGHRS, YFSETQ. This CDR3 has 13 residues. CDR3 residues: CASSSTGNYEQYF. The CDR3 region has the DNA TGCGCCAGCAGCTCCACAGGGAACTACGAGCAGTACTTC.

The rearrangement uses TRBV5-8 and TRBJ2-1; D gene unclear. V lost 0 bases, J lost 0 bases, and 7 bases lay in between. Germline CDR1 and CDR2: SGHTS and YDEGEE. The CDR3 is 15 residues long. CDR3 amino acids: CASSLGRSSYNEQFF. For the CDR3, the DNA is TGTGCCAGCAGCTTGGGACGGTCCTCCTACAATGAGCAGTTCTTC.

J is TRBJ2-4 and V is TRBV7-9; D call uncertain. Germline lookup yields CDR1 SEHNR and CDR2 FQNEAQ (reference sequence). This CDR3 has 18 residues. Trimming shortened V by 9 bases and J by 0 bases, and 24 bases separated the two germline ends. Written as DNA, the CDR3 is TGTGCCAGTGGTCCTACCCCCAAGTTGATCCTAGCCAAAAACATTCAGTACTTC. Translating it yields CASGPTPKLILAKNIQYF. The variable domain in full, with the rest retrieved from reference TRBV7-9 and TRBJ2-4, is DTGVSQNPRHKITKRGQNVTFRCDPISEHNRLYWYRQTLGQGPEFLTYFQNEAQLEKSRLLSDRFSAERPKGSFSTLEIQRTEQGDSAMYLCASGPTPKLILAKNIQYFGAGTRLSVL.

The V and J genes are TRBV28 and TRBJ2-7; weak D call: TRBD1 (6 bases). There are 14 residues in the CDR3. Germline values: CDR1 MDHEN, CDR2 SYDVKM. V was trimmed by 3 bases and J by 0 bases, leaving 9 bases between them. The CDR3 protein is CASSFRDTSYEQYF. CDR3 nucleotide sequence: TGTGCCAGCAGTTTCCGGGACACCTCCTACGAGCAGTACTTC. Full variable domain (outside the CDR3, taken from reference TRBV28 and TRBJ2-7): DVKVTQSSRYLVKRTGEKVFLECVQDMDHENMFWYRQDPGLGLRLIYFSYDVKMKEKGDIPEGYSVSREKKERFSLILESASTNQTSMYLCASSFRDTSYEQYFGPGTRLTVT.

The CDR3 loop is CASSSAGTTEAFF. The CDR3 region has the DNA TGTGCCAGTAGTTCGGCCGGAACCACTGAAGCTTTCTTT. The gene calls are TRBV19 and TRBJ1-1; D remains ambiguous. The CDR3 loop spans 13 amino acids. The germline V gene has CDR1 LNHDA and CDR2 SQIVND (reference sequence). The germline V and J ends were trimmed by 5 bases and 4 bases, with 11 bases remaining between them.

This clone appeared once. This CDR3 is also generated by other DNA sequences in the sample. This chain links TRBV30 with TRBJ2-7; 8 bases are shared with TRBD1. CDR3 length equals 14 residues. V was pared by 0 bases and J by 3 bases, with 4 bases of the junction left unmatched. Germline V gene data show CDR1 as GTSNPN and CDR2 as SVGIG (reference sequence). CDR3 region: CAWSVGTGIYEQYF. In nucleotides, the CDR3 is TGTGCCTGGAGTGTCGGGACAGGAATCTACGAGCAGTACTTC.

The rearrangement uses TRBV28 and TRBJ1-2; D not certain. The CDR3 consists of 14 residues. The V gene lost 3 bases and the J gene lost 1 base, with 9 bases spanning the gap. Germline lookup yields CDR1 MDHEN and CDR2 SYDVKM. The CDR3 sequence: CASSFGEGNYGYTF. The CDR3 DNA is TGTGCCAGCAGTTTCGGGGAAGGTAACTATGGCTACACCTTC.

CDR3 nucleotides: TGTGCCTGGAGATTAGCGGGCTTTTACAATGAGCAGTTCTTC. Amino acid sequence: CAWRLAGFYNEQFF. V usage is TRBV30 and J usage is TRBJ2-1; TRBD2 agrees at 7 bases. With V trimmed by 3 bases and J by 4 bases, 6 bases remained unmatched. This CDR3 has 14 residues. Germline loops: CDR1 GTSNPN, CDR2 SVGIG (reference sequence).

For the CDR3, the DNA is TGTGCCAGCAGCTCCCGGGCCCTAGTTGGCTACGAGCAGTACTTC. It translates to CASSSRALVGYEQYF. The chain combines TRBV7-9 with TRBJ2-7; no firm D call. V lost 4 bases to trimming and J lost 3 bases, with 16 bases between them. This CDR3 comprises 15 residues. Per germline, CDR1 SEHNR and CDR2 FQNEAQ (reference sequence).

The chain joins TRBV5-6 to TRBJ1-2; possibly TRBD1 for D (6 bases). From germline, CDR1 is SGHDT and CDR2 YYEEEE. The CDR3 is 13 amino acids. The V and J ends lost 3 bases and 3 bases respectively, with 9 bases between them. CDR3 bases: TGTGCCAGCAGCTCCGGACAGCACTATGGCTACACCTTC. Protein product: CASSSGQHYGYTF.

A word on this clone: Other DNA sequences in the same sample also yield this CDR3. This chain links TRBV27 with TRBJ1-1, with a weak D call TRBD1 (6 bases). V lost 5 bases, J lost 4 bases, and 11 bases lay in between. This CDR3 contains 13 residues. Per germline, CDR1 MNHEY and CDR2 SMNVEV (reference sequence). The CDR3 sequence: CASSPGGFTEAFF. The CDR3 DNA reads TGTGCCAGCAGTCCCGGGGGCTTCACTGAAGCTTTCTTT.

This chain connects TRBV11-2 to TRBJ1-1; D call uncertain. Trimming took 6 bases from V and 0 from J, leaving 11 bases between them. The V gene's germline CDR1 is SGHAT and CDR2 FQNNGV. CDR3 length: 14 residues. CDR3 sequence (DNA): TGTGCCAGCAGGCGGCGGACGGTGAACACTGAAGCTTTCTTT. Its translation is CASRRRTVNTEAFF. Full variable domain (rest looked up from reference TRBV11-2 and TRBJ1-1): EAGVAQSPRYKIIEKRQSVAFWCNPISGHATLYWYQQILGQGPKLLIQFQNNGVVDDSQLPKDRFSAERLKGVDSTLKIQPAKLEDSAVYLCASRRRTVNTEAFFGQGTRLTVV.

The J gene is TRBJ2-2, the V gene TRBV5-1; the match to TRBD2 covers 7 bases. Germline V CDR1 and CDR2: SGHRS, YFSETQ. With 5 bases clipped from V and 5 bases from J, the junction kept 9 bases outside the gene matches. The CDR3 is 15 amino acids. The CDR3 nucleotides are TGCGCCAGCAGTGATGGACTAGTTATGACCGGGGAGCTGTTTTTT. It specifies CASSDGLVMTGELFF.

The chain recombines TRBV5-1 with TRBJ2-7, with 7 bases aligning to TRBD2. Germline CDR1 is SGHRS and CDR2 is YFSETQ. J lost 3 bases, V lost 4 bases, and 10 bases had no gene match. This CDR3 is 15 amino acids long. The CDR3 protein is CASSPRGGADYEQYF. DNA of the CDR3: TGCGCCAGCAGCCCCCGGGGAGGGGCGGACTACGAGCAGTACTTC.

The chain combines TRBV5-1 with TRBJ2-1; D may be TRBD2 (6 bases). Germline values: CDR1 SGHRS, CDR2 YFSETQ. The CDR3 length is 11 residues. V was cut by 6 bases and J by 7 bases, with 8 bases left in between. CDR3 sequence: CASNRGNEQFF. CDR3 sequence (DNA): TGCGCCAGCAATCGGGGGAATGAGCAGTTCTTC. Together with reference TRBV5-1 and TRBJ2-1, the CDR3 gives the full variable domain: KAGVTQTPRYLIKTRGQQVTLSCSPISGHRSVSWYQQTPGQGLQFLFEYFSETQRNKGNFPGRFSGRQFSNSRSEMNVSTLELGDSALYLCASNRGNEQFFGPGTRLTVL.

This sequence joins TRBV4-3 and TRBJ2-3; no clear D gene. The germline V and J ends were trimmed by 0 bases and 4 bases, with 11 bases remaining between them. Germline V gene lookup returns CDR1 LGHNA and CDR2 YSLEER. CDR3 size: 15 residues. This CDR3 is CASSQDGLVSDTQYF. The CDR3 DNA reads TGCGCCAGCAGCCAAGACGGTCTAGTTTCAGATACGCAGTATTTT.